Listed below are T cell receptor beta chains from one sample, sequenced in a study of blood T cell repertoires in COVID-19. Sequencing used immunoSEQ multiplex PCR; TCRdb keeps in-frame clones, though not all of them. The sample has 310,000 or so clones; around 88% are singletons. Sequenced material: PBMCs or T cells enriched from blood (not recorded which). Every receptor here comes from a woman between 35 and 50 years old who had recovered from COVID-19. Both conserved end residues are part of each CDR3. The order of the fields is CDR3 length, V gene, J gene, clone size, CDR3 protein. Where a row states a size, it is once, few, many or the class of an expanded clone; other rows omit it.

>13|TRBV10-3|TRBJ1-1|once
CAISESGFGEAFF
>16|TRBV2|TRBJ2-1|-
CASSVALRSSYNEQFF
>14|TRBV2|TRBJ2-4|-
CASSGAGGGNIQYF
>13|TRBV2|TRBJ1-3|-
CASSPNSGNTIYF
>14|TRBV11-2|TRBJ1-4|-
CASSSGQGGEKLFF
>17|TRBV18|TRBJ2-3|-
CASSPRVPKGRTDTQYF
>17|TRBV4-1|TRBJ2-1|-
CASSQDAASGRGNEQFF
>16|TRBV2|TRBJ2-1|few
CASSVGTSGRLDEQFF
>18|TRBV27|TRBJ2-1|once
CASSLVSRTSGGVNEQFF
>16|TRBV7-2|TRBJ2-5|-
CASSRRRGDLPRDQYF
>18|TRBV7-2|TRBJ2-2|-
CASSTDHFRGRLTGELFF
>14|TRBV7-9|TRBJ2-3|-
CASSFSGATDTQYF
>15|TRBV5-1|TRBJ2-3|once
CASNELAGGTDTQYF
>15|TRBV6-1|TRBJ1-5|few
CASSDGQGGNQPQHF
>17|TRBV25-1|TRBJ2-3|-
CASSEFRGAGGPDTQYF
>16|TRBV13|TRBJ1-1|-
CASSPMDRERNTEAFF
>16|TRBV28|TRBJ2-7|-
CASSPPGGLPPPEQYF
>15|TRBV19|TRBJ1-5|-
CASSTRQGLNQPQHF
>15|TRBV5-4|TRBJ1-2|-
CASSPRTGGIFGYTF
>12|TRBV6-2/TRBV6-3|TRBJ2-2|-
CASSTPGGSLVF
>14|TRBV5-1|TRBJ2-5|-
CASSLRTSVETQYF
>15|TRBV5-4|TRBJ2-2|-
CASSSGGPNTGELFF